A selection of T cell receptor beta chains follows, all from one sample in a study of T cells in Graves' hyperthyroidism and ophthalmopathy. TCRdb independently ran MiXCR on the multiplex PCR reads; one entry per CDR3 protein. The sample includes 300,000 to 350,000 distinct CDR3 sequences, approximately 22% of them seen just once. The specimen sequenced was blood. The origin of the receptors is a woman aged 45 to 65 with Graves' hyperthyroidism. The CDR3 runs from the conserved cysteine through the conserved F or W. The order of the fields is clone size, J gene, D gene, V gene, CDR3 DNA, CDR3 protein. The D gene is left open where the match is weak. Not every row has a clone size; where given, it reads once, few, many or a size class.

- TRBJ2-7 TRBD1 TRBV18 TGTGCCAGCTCACCGGACAGGGGATCCTACGAGCAGTGCTTC CASSPDRGSYEQCF
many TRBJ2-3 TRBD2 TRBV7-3 TGTGCCAGCAGCTCCTCCCTAGCGGGAGTTACAGATACGCAGTATTTT CASSSSLAGVTDTQYF
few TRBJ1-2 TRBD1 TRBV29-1 TGCAGCGTTGTAGGGGACAGGGGACAAGTAAACTATGGCTACACCTTC CSVVGDRGQVNYGYTF
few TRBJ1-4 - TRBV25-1 TGTGCCAGCAAGGATGACAGCCTTAATGAAAAACTGTTTTTT CASKDDSLNEKLFF
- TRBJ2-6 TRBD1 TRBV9 TGTGCCAGCAGCGTCGGGACAGCTGGGGCCAACGTCCTGACTTTC CASSVGTAGANVLTF
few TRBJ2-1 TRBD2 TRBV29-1 TGCAGCGTTGAAGAGAGACTAGCGGGAGAGGGTGAGCAGTTCTTC CSVEERLAGEGEQFF
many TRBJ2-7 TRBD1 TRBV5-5 TGTGCCAGCAGCTTGGTCGGGACAGGGGTCTCCTACGAGCAGTACTTC CASSLVGTGVSYEQYF
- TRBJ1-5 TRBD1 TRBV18 TGTGCCAGCTCAACTGCGGACAGGGGCAATCAGCCCCAGCATTTT CASSTADRGNQPQHF
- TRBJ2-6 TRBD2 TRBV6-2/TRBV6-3 TGTGCCAGCAGTTTTGAGGCGACTAGCGGATCTGGGGCCAACGTCCTGACTTTC CASSFEATSGSGANVLTF
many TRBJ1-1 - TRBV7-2 TGTGCCAGCAGCTTCCTTCTCTCACGGAACACTGAAGCTTTCTTT CASSFLLSRNTEAFF
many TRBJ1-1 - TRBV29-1 TGCAGCGTTGAAGTCCTCCGGGACACTGAAGCTTTCTTT CSVEVLRDTEAFF
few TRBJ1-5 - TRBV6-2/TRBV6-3 TGTGCCAGCAGCGACGGCCATTTCAATCAGCCCCAGCATTTT CASSDGHFNQPQHF
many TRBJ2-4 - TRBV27 TGTGCCAGCAGTCCCACGGGGGGCACGGCCAAAAACATTCAGTACTTC CASSPTGGTAKNIQYF
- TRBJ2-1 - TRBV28 TGTGCCAGCAGTTTGGGGACGTATGAGCAGTTCTTC CASSLGTYEQFF
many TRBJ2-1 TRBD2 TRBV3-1 TGTGCCAGCAGCCCCTTCTCTAGCGGGAGGTACAATGAGCAGTTCTTC CASSPFSSGRYNEQFF
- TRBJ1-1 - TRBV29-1 TGCAGCGTTCTTGGAGTCTCTGAAGCTTTCTTT CSVLGVSEAFF
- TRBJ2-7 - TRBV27 TGTGCCAGCAGTTCCGTGGGGGCTTACGAGCAGTACTTC CASSSVGAYEQYF
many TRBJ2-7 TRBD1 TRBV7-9 TGTGCCAGCAGCTTATCGGTACTTGCATCGGGGACAGAATCCTACGAGCAGTACTTC CASSLSVLASGTESYEQYF
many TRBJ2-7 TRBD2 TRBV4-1 TGCGCCAGCAGCCACCCGGGGGGACTAGCGGGAGAGGGCTACGAGCAGTACTTC CASSHPGGLAGEGYEQYF
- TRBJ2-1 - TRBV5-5 TGTACCAGCGGGTACACTAACTACAATGAGCAGTTCTTC CTSGYTNYNEQFF
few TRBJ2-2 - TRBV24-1 TGTGCCACCAGTGTCGCGGCCGGGGAGCTGTTTTTT CATSVAAGELFF
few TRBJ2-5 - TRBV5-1 TGCGCCAGCCAACCCGGACAATTTCAAGAGACCCAGTACTTC CASQPGQFQETQYF
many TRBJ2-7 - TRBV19 TGTGCCAGTAGTATAAACAGCGCGTCGTACGAGCAGTACTTC CASSINSASYEQYF
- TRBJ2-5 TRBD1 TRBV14 TGTGCCAGCAGACTGACAGGGGCGAGAGAGACCCAGTACTTC CASRLTGARETQYF
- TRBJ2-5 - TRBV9 TGTGCCAGCAGCGTAGAGGGGGGAGGGCTCGAAGAGACCCAGTACTTC CASSVEGGGLEETQYF
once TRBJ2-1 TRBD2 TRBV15 TGTGCCACCAGCAGAGATTATAGAGCGGGGGGAAATCGGAATGAGCAGTTCTTC CATSRDYRAGGNRNEQFF
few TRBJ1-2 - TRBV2 TGTGCCAGCAATGATGGCGCGGGGGGCTACACCTTC CASNDGAGGYTF
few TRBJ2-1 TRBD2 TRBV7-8 TGTGCCAGCACCACACATCCTAGCGGGAATGCCTACAATGAGCAGTTCTTC CASTTHPSGNAYNEQFF
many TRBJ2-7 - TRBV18 TGTGCCAGCTCACCTAGCCCCACCTACGAGCAGTACTTC CASSPSPTYEQYF
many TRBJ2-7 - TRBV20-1 TGCAGTGCTAGGTCCCTGGACGGGAGTCACTACGAGCAGTACTTC CSARSLDGSHYEQYF
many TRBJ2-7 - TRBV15 TGTGCCACCAGCAGAGATGCGGGATCCTACGAGCAGTACTTC CATSRDAGSYEQYF
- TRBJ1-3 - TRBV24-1 TGTGCCACCAGTGTCTATCCGAGGGACGGGGCAATAGGAAACACCATATATTTT CATSVYPRDGAIGNTIYF
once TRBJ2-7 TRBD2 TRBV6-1 TGTGCCAGCAGAGGGGGACTAGCGGAGACCTCCTACGAGCAGTACTTC CASRGGLAETSYEQYF
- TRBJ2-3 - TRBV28 TGTGCCAGCCGGTTAGTTGATACGCAGTATTTT CASRLVDTQYF
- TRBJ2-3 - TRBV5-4 TGTGCCAGCAGCGCTCAGAGTATTACAGATACGCAGTATTTT CASSAQSITDTQYF
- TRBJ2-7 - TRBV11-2 TGTGCCAGCAACTTCGGAAGGGAGAGCTCCTACGAGCAGTACTTC CASNFGRESSYEQYF
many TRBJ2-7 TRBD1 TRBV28 TGTGCCAGCAGTTCACCGGGGACAGGAGCCTACGAGCAGTACTTC CASSSPGTGAYEQYF
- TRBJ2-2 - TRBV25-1 TGTGCCAGCAGGGTAGCGGATACGAACACCGGGGAGCTGTTTTTT CASRVADTNTGELFF
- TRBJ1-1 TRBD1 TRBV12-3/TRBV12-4 TGTGCCAGCAGTAGGGGGGACAGCCTGAACACTGAAGCTTTCTTT CASSRGDSLNTEAFF
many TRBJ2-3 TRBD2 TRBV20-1 TGCAGTGCTAGCGCTAGCGGGACGGCAGATACGCAGTATTTT CSASASGTADTQYF
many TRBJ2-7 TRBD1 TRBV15 TGTGCCACCAGCAGAGTAGTGGGGACAGGAAACTACGAGCAGTACTTC CATSRVVGTGNYEQYF
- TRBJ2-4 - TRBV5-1 TGCGCCAGCAGCTTGGGGGGGGCTGAAAACATTCAGTACTTC CASSLGGAENIQYF
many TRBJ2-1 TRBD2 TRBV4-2 TGTGCCAGCAGCCAGGTCAGCGGGAGGGCCTGGGATGAGCAGTTCTTC CASSQVSGRAWDEQFF
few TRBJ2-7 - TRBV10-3 TGTGCCATCAAGTTCCAATTGGGGACCGGCTACGAGCAGTACTTC CAIKFQLGTGYEQYF
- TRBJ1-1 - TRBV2 TGTGCCAGCAGAAACAGGGAAGGGAACACTGAAGCTTTCTTT CASRNREGNTEAFF
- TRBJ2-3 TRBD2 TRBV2 TGTGCCAGCAGTCAACGAAGACTAGCGGGAAATACGCAGTATTTT CASSQRRLAGNTQYF
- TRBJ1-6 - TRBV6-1 TGTGCCAGCAGTGAAGGGCGGGGGGCAAGTAATTCACCCCTCCACTTT CASSEGRGASNSPLHF
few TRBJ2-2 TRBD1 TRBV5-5 TGTGCCAGCAGCTTTGGTGGGGCTACAGGGGCCGGGGAGCTGTTTTTT CASSFGGATGAGELFF
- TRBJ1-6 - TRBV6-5 TGTGCCAGCAGTTCTAAGCTGGATAATTCACCCCTCCACTTT CASSSKLDNSPLHF
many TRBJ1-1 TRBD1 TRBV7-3 TGTGCCAGCAGCCCTCATAACATTGTGGGGACAGGGGTTACTGAAGCTTTCTTT CASSPHNIVGTGVTEAFF